One and the same sample provided the 11 T cell receptor beta chains below, sequenced in a study of blood T cell repertoires in COVID-19. The method was immunoSEQ multiplex PCR; TCRdb's version includes in-frame clones alone and lacks a portion of them. The table shows some 170,000 clones, with roughly 86% occurring only once. Sequencing was done on a sample of peripheral blood. The origin of the receptors is a woman aged 50 to 65 with acute or convalescent COVID-19.

This clone was detected only a few times. The chain recombines TRBV7-8 with TRBJ2-2; tentatively, D is TRBD2 (6 bases). CDR3 size: 16 residues. The V gene lost 4 bases and the J gene lost 6 bases, with 18 bases spanning the gap. CDR1 SGHVS and CDR2 FQNEAQ come from the germline V gene. Written as DNA, the CDR3 is TGTGCCAGCAGCTCCCCGAACACGGGAGCGCCCGGGGAGCTGTTTTTT. Amino acids: CASSSPNTGAPGELFF.

To note about this clone: Other DNA sequences in the sample encode the same CDR3. This chain uses TRBV19 with TRBJ1-3; 7 bases align to TRBD1. The germline CDR1 and CDR2 sequences are LNHDA and SQIVND (reference sequence). The CDR3 extends over 14 amino acids. Trimming cost V 5 bases and J 4 bases; bases outside gene matches: 5. The CDR3 DNA follows: TGTGCCAGTAGTCCGACAGGGACGGGAAACACCATATATTTT. This encodes CASSPTGTGNTIYF.

J is TRBJ2-5 and V is TRBV11-1; 7 nucleotides align to TRBD1. The CDR3 consists of 13 residues. Trimming cost V 7 bases and J 5 bases; bases outside gene matches: 7. The germline CDR1 and CDR2 sequences are SGHAT and FQDESV (reference sequence). CDR3 loop: CASNDGTAETQYF. The CDR3 DNA sequence: TGTGCCAGCAATGATGGGACAGCGGAGACCCAGTACTTC. Full variable domain (rest looked up from reference TRBV11-1 and TRBJ2-5): EAEVAQSPRYKITEKSQAVAFWCDPISGHATLYWYRQILGQGPELLVQFQDESVVDDSQLPKDRFSAERLKGVDSTLKIQPAELGDSAMYLCASNDGTAETQYFGPGTRLLVL.

The V gene is TRBV10-1, the J gene TRBJ2-4; no reliable D call. The germline gives CDR1 WNHNN, CDR2 SYGVQD (reference sequence). Trimming pared 4 bases from V and 0 bases from J, leaving 7 bases between. The length of the CDR3 is 14 residues. CDR3 amino acids: CASSAQIAKNIQYF. The CDR3 coding sequence is TGCGCCAGCAGTGCCCAGATAGCCAAAAACATTCAGTACTTC.

The J gene is TRBJ1-1, the V gene TRBV6-4, with 7 bases identical to TRBD1. With V trimmed by 2 bases and J by 5 bases, 5 bases remained unmatched. Germline V gives CDR1 MRHNA, CDR2 SNTAGT. The CDR3 contains 14 residues. This chain's CDR3 is CASSDQGGYTEAFF. The CDR3 DNA follows: TGTGCCAGCAGTGACCAGGGGGGCTATACTGAAGCTTTCTTT.

The J gene is TRBJ2-1, the V gene TRBV7-9; 9 nucleotides agree with TRBD2. This CDR3 has 16 residues. Trimming removed 5 bases from V and 3 bases from J; junction bases left unmatched: 8. Germline lookup yields CDR1 SEHNR and CDR2 FQNEAQ (reference sequence). CDR3 coding DNA: TGTGCCAGCAGCCCAGCGGGTAGCGGGAGCTACAATGAGCAGTTCTTC. Translating it yields CASSPAGSGSYNEQFF.

The rearrangement joins TRBV14 to TRBJ2-1; D is unclear. The length of the CDR3 is 15 residues. CDR1 is SGHDN and CDR2 is FVKESK in the germline V gene. The V and J ends lost 2 bases and 0 bases respectively, with 8 bases between them. The CDR3 nucleotides are TGTGCCAGCAGCCAAAGAGGTAGCTCCTACAATGAGCAGTTCTTC. Its protein product is CASSQRGSSYNEQFF. The full variable domain, in which reference TRBV14 and TRBJ2-1 provide the parts outside the CDR3, is EAGVTQFPSHSVIEKGQTVTLRCDPISGHDNLYWYRRVMGKEIKFLLHFVKESKQDESGMPNNRFLAERTGGTYSTLKVQPAELEDSGVYFCASSQRGSSYNEQFFGPGTRLTVL.

This chain joins TRBV6-5 and TRBJ1-5, with D perhaps TRBD1 (6 bases). V shed 6 bases and J shed 9 bases, with 15 bases lying between them. Germline values: CDR1 MNHEY, CDR2 SVGAGI. This CDR3 comprises 13 residues. Written as DNA, the CDR3 is TGTGCCAGCAGGACAGGTGCCCTGGGGCCCCAGCATTTT. Translating gives CASRTGALGPQHF.

The CDR3 sequence: CATTVGTIYF. The CDR3 nucleotides are TGTGCCACCACCGTCGGGACCATATATTTT. The J gene is TRBJ1-3, the V gene TRBV24-1; D ambiguous. The CDR3 sequence is 10 residues long. Germline assignment: CDR1 KGHDR and CDR2 SFDVKD. V lost 8 bases, J lost 10 bases, and 8 bases lay in between.

This rearrangement joins TRBV6-5 to TRBJ2-1; 11 bases are shared with TRBD2. V shed 6 bases and J 9 bases; nucleotides not matched to a gene: 7. Germline lookup yields CDR1 MNHEY and CDR2 SVGAGI. The CDR3 is made up of 14 amino acids. The CDR3: CASSLRLAGREQFF. For the CDR3, the DNA is TGTGCCAGCAGCCTCAGACTAGCGGGGCGTGAGCAGTTCTTC.

This sequence joins TRBV19 and TRBJ1-1, with TRBD1 matching over 10 bases. This CDR3 is built from 15 residues. Germline CDR1 reads LNHDA; CDR2 reads SQIVND (reference sequence). The V gene end was trimmed by 5 bases and the J gene end by 3 bases; junction bases not matched to a gene: 6. CDR3 in DNA: TGTGCCAGTAGTGCTTGGACAGGGGGGGACACTGAAGCTTTCTTT. This gives the protein CASSAWTGGDTEAFF.